This TCR beta chain was identified during a study of T cells after yellow fever vaccination. Whole-study results and caveats: Sorted repertoires could include abundant contaminating clonotypes from bulk cells.

This clonotype was seen many times. Each CDR3 protein is one row after TCRdb ran MiXCR on the 5' RACE reads. The sample yields about 50,000 distinct CDR3 sequences, approximately 6% seen once. The J segment lost 8 bases and the V segment lost 0 bases, leaving 5 bases of the junction unmatched. CDR1 and CDR2 from the germline V gene are MNHEY and SVGEGT. The CDR3 runs 15 residues. This specimen consisted of PBMCs, either bulk or a sorted T-cell subset (CD4+, CD8+, memory, or dextramer-sorted; not recorded which), obtained on the day of the yellow fever booster vaccination. The receptor was derived from a man aged 18 to 29 who received the YFV17D yellow fever vaccine. This sequence joins TRBV6-2 or TRBV6-3 and TRBJ2-1; 9 bases fit TRBD2. As DNA, the CDR3 is TGTGCCAGCAGTTACTCTGCGGGGGGGCAATATGAGCAGTTCTTC. Translated: CASSYSAGGQYEQFF.